The 24 T cell receptor beta chains presented below share a single source sample, sequenced in a study of T cell responses to AZD1222 COVID-19 vaccine (dated by TCRdb to the early 2020s). Taken with the paper, the label for time point translates to: about 28 days (+/-7) after the second vaccine dose. Library generation was performed with the immunoSEQ multiplex PCR assay. Here the immuneACCESS table is served through TCRdb, limited to in-frame sequences with V and J called. Missing clones are a known gap in these copies; in checked studies unresolved V genes cover under half, and the rest lacks a known reason. This sample comprises around 180,000 clones, 70% to 90% of them detected only once. The ten biggest clones cover roughly 27% of the sample. The sequencing here drew on peripheral blood, taken 28 days after the second AZD1222 dose. Receptors originate from an adult who received the AZD1222 COVID-19 vaccine.

This rearrangement joins TRBV19 to TRBJ2-7; possibly TRBD1 for D (5 bases). Trimming pared 1 base from V and 1 base from J, leaving 8 bases between. The germline gives CDR1 LNHDA, CDR2 SQIVND (reference sequence). This CDR3 region has 14 residues. The CDR3 reads CASSIVPGSYEQYF. For the CDR3, the DNA is TGTGCCAGTAGTATAGTACCAGGGTCCTACGAGCAGTACTTC.

This clone was detected once. CDR3 amino acids: CASSIGWGSDRGEQFF. The CDR3 DNA sequence: TGTGCCAGTAGTATTGGGTGGGGCTCGGACCGTGGTGAGCAGTTCTTC. V is TRBV19 and J is TRBJ2-1, with D maybe TRBD1 (5 bases). V lost 3 bases to trimming and J lost 9 bases, with 21 bases between them. Germline V lookup: CDR1 LNHDA, CDR2 SQIVND (reference sequence). The CDR3 extends over 16 amino acids.

The chain couples TRBV11-2 to TRBJ2-7; 8 nucleotides align to TRBD1. Trimming cost V 3 bases and J 2 bases; bases outside gene matches: 3. The CDR3 is 14 residues long. CDR1 is SGHAT, CDR2 FQNNGV, per germline. CDR3 region: CASSFGQGTYEQYF. CDR3 nucleotides: TGTGCCAGCAGCTTCGGACAGGGCACCTACGAGCAGTACTTC.

The chain links TRBV19 to TRBJ2-1; 8 bases match TRBD2. CDR3 size: 17 residues. Per the germline V gene, CDR1 is LNHDA and CDR2 is SQIVND (reference sequence). V was pared by 3 bases and J by 0 bases, with 7 bases of the junction left unmatched. This CDR3 is CASSIYSGVSSYNEQFF. In DNA, the CDR3 is TGTGCCAGTAGTATCTATAGCGGGGTAAGCTCCTACAATGAGCAGTTCTTC.

J is TRBJ2-1 and V is TRBV6-1; 13 nucleotides line up with TRBD2. The CDR3 spans 15 residues. The V gene end was trimmed by 7 bases and the J gene end by 9 bases; junction bases not matched to a gene: 9. Germline CDR1 reads MNHNS; CDR2 reads SASEGT. The CDR3 sequence is CASNQLAGGPSEQFF. CDR3 nucleotides: TGTGCCAGCAACCAACTAGCGGGAGGGCCCAGTGAGCAGTTCTTC.

This clone has just one count. This rearrangement joins TRBV30 to TRBJ2-7; 11 positions agree with TRBD2. Germline V lookup: CDR1 GTSNPN, CDR2 SVGIG (reference sequence). The CDR3 contains 12 residues. The CDR3 region has the DNA TGTGCGTTAGCGGGAGGGCCGTACGAGCAGTACTTC. It specifies CALAGGPYEQYF. The whole variable domain, remainder taken from reference TRBV30 and TRBJ2-7, is SQTIHQWPATLVQPVGSPLSLECTVEGTSNPNLYWYRQAAGRGLQLLFYSVGIGQISSEVPQNLSASRPQDRQFILSSKKLLLSDSGFYLCALAGGPYEQYFGPGTRLTVT.

This chain connects TRBV7-3 to TRBJ2-4; weak D call: TRBD2 (6 bases). CDR1 is SGHTA and CDR2 is FQGTGA in the germline V gene. This CDR3 has 19 amino acids. Trimming left V 4 bases short and J 0 bases short, with 22 bases between. This chain's CDR3 is CASSSGDAEDHLAKNIQYF. DNA of the CDR3: TGTGCCAGCAGCTCGGGGGACGCGGAGGACCATCTAGCCAAAAACATTCAGTACTTC.

The chain's CDR3 is CASSLGSGGAYNEQFF. The CDR3 DNA reads TGTGCCAGCAGCTTAGGGAGCGGTGGGGCCTACAATGAGCAGTTCTTC. The gene calls are TRBV7-6 and TRBJ2-1; perhaps TRBD2 as D (5 bases). The CDR3 extends over 16 amino acids. Trimming left V 1 base short and J 2 bases short, with 12 bases between. CDR1 and CDR2 from the germline V gene are SGHVS and FNYEAQ.

The rearrangement uses TRBV5-4 and TRBJ1-2; 8 nucleotides line up with TRBD1. Losses at the gene ends were 4 bases for V and 7 bases for J; bases not matched to a gene: 18. This CDR3 spans 17 amino acids. The germline V gene has CDR1 SGHNT and CDR2 YYREEE (reference sequence). CDR3: CASSRPVVGQGQSGYTF. The CDR3 nucleotides are TGTGCCAGCAGCCGCCCGGTAGTAGGACAGGGTCAAAGTGGCTACACCTTC.

This clone has just a few counts. The chain employs TRBV3-1 (or the pseudogene TRBV3-2) and TRBJ2-4, with D tentatively TRBD1 (5 bases). Germline V lookup: CDR1 LGHDT, CDR2 YNNKEL (reference sequence). CDR3 length equals 15 residues. Trimming took off 4 bases at V and 0 bases at J, with 10 bases between the two ends. The CDR3, as DNA: TGTGCCAGCAGCCCCCTGGGGCTAGCCAAAAACATTCAGTACTTC. Translation gives CASSPLGLAKNIQYF.

V and J are TRBV28 and TRBJ2-3; 8 bases align to TRBD1. The CDR3 loop spans 15 amino acids. Trimming at V came to 6 bases and at J to 0 bases, leaving 5 bases not matched to a gene. Per germline, CDR1 MDHEN and CDR2 SYDVKM. The CDR3 DNA is TGTGCCAGCAGGACAGGACAGGGTAGCACAGATACGCAGTATTTT. Its translation is CASRTGQGSTDTQYF.

In this sample, this clone turned up a few times. V is TRBV18 and J is TRBJ1-2; 7 positions match TRBD1. Germline CDR1 reads KGHSH; CDR2 reads LQKENI. J gave up 5 bases and V 0 bases, and 3 bases lay outside the gene matches. This CDR3 is built from 14 residues. CDR3 protein: CASSPPSGGYGYTF. Written as DNA, the CDR3 is TGTGCCAGCTCACCACCGTCAGGGGGGTATGGCTACACCTTC.

Comment on this clone: The same CDR3 is also encoded by other DNA sequences in this sample. The chain carries TRBV28 and TRBJ2-7; 12 bases fit TRBD2. The CDR3 is made up of 15 amino acids. Germline V gives CDR1 MDHEN, CDR2 SYDVKM. The junction had 5 bases not matched to a gene; V was cut back by 5 bases and J by 3 bases. The CDR3: CASSPRTSGIYEQYF. CDR3 DNA sequence: TGTGCCAGCAGTCCTAGGACTAGCGGGATCTACGAGCAGTACTTC.

The V call is TRBV5-1, the J call TRBJ2-3; TRBD2 matches at 14 bases. There are 17 residues in the CDR3. Germline-derived CDR1 and CDR2 are SGHRS and YFSETQ. J lost 4 bases, V lost 0 bases, and 4 bases had no gene match. CDR3 region: CASSLGLAGGLSDTQYF. The DNA of the CDR3 is TGCGCCAGCAGCTTGGGACTAGCGGGAGGGTTATCAGATACGCAGTATTTT.

This chain uses TRBV5-4 with TRBJ2-1; TRBD1 might be the D (5 bases). The ends were cut back, 0 bases at V and 0 bases at J, with 19 bases in the middle. The CDR3 is 19 amino acids. Looked up from germline, CDR1 is SGHNT and CDR2 is YYREEE (reference sequence). CDR3 loop: CASSLGPQGRQSSYNEQFF. As DNA, the CDR3 is TGTGCCAGCAGCTTGGGCCCTCAGGGAAGGCAGAGCTCCTACAATGAGCAGTTCTTC.

Of note for this clone: The junction does not match germline at one end; this may be a read error. The same CDR3 arises from other DNA sequences in this sample as well. This chain joins TRBV20-1 and TRBJ2-1; D ambiguous. Germline CDR1 and CDR2: DFQATT and SNEGSKA (reference sequence). The CDR3 runs to 11 residues. CDR3 amino acids: CSARSYNEQFF. The CDR3 DNA reads as TGTTCAGCGCGCTCCTACAATGAGCAGTTCTTC.

This chain connects TRBV7-9 to TRBJ2-7; TRBD2 aligns across 7 bases. The CDR3 spans 19 residues. The J segment lost 0 bases and the V segment lost 0 bases, leaving 14 bases of the junction unmatched. The germline CDR1 and CDR2 sequences are SEHNR and FQNEAQ (reference sequence). The CDR3 nucleotides read TGTGCCAGCAGCTTAGCTAGCGGGCGTAATGAGAGGAGCTCCTACGAGCAGTACTTC. Translated, it gives CASSLASGRNERSSYEQYF.

The chain uses TRBV5-1 and TRBJ2-6, with D perhaps given as TRBD1 or TRBD2 (5 bases each). This CDR3 region has 18 residues. V lost 5 bases and J lost 0, with 18 bases in between. The germline CDR1 and CDR2 sequences are SGHRS and YFSETQ. CDR3 sequence: CASRHPGTRDSGANVLTF. In DNA form, the CDR3 reads TGCGCCAGCAGACACCCCGGGACCCGCGACTCTGGGGCCAACGTCCTGACTTTC.

J is TRBJ1-2 and V is TRBV4-3; D gene unclear. Per the germline V gene, CDR1 is LGHNA and CDR2 is YSLEER. The CDR3 sequence is 15 residues long. The V end lost 2 bases, the J end lost 2 bases, and 12 bases lay between the germline ends. The CDR3 reads CASSQYHDRNYGYTF. CDR3 DNA: TGCGCCAGCAGCCAATACCACGATAGAAACTATGGCTACACCTTC.

The chain couples TRBV29-1 to TRBJ2-5; D could derive from TRBD1 or TRBD2 (5 bases each). Germline V gene data show CDR1 as SQVTM and CDR2 as ANQGSEA. The CDR3 sequence is 12 residues long. With 6 bases removed from V and 2 bases from J, the gap between germline ends came to 10 bases. For the CDR3, the DNA is TGCAGCGTCGGGACGTTTCAAGAGACCCAGTACTTC. It codes for CSVGTFQETQYF.

As to this clone: The same CDR3 can be traced to other DNA sequences in this sample. The DNA for the CDR3 is TGCGCCAGCAGCTTGGTAGGGACTAGCACAGATACGCAGTATTTT. This sequence encodes CASSLVGTSTDTQYF. The V gene is TRBV5-1, the J gene TRBJ2-3, with a tentative D call TRBD2 (6 bases). Trimming removed 0 bases at V and 0 bases at J, with 8 bases between. Germline V CDR1 and CDR2: SGHRS, YFSETQ. This CDR3 contains 15 residues.

This clone has only one observation. The gene calls are TRBV19 and TRBJ2-3; possibly TRBD1 or TRBD2 for D (5 bases each). CDR1 LNHDA and CDR2 SQIVND come from the germline V gene (reference sequence). There are 17 residues in the CDR3. The V end was cut by 3 bases, the J end by 1 base, with 17 bases between. DNA of the CDR3: TGTGCCAGTAGTATGACCTCCTTGGTGGGGGGCACAGATACGCAGTATTTT. Its translation is CASSMTSLVGGTDTQYF.

This clone has a single count. CDR3 nucleotide sequence: TGTGCCAGCAGCGTCAGGACCCCAAGGGAGCTGTTTTTT. Translation: CASSVRTPRELFF. The chain employs TRBV7-2 and TRBJ2-2, with no clear D. CDR1 and CDR2 (germline): SGHTA, FQGNSA. Trimming took off 5 bases at V and 9 bases at J, with 13 bases between the two ends. The CDR3 totals 13 residues.

The V gene is TRBV16, the J gene TRBJ1-3, with TRBD1 as a possible D gene (5 bases). This CDR3 has 15 amino acids. The germline V gene encodes CDR1 KGHSY and CDR2 FQNENV. The V end was cut by 1 base, the J end by 1 base, with 8 bases between. The CDR3 loop is CASSQYQGSGNTIYF. CDR3 nucleotides: TGTGCCAGCAGCCAATACCAGGGTTCTGGAAACACCATATATTTT.